Below, one T cell receptor beta chain is given with its context. The target antigen is unknown. Germline V gene data show CDR1 as SGHTA and CDR2 as FQGNSA. Trimming removed 0 bases at V and 8 bases at J, with 7 bases between. CDR3 length: 12 amino acids. The treatment is: approximately nine-day PBMC culture with coronavirus spike peptide pools or control peptides (ViraFEST assay). ViraFEST stimulated the growth of antigen-specific T cells using peptide pools and subsequently profiled their TCRs by sequencing. These data belong to a study of vaccination and CD4 T cells after COVID-19. Turning to the study itself: The post-COVID sampling time was a median 101 days after diagnosis, ranging from 35 to 161. Whole-study results and caveats: Median reactive clonotypes, those recognizing SARS-CoV-2, rose from about 20 to 38, not significantly.

Cultured CD4+ T cell DNA underwent sequencing with the Oncomine TCR Beta short-read assay. From the PCR reads, TCRdb called clonotypes with MiXCR, one entry per CDR3 protein. Here the sample spans several thousand distinct CDR3 sequences, about three quarters being singletons. This TCR was sampled from a human donor who had recovered from COVID-19. Specimen: CD4+ T cells from blood, cultured in vitro. The chain couples TRBV7-2 to TRBJ1-1; D is undetermined. CDR3 protein: CASSLALQEAFF. For the CDR3, the DNA is TGTGCCAGCAGCTTAGCCCTCCAAGAAGCTTTCTTT.